This T cell receptor beta chain came from a study of cytotoxic CD8 clonotypes in ibrutinib-treated CLL. Study summary: Mean productive templates were approximately 230,000; mean productive rearrangements were about 89,000. The study, taken as a whole, reports: Sampling times (in sustained-remission versus progressing patients) were not the same.

This CDR3 has 14 amino acids. CDR1 and CDR2 (germline): GTSNPN, SVGIG (reference sequence). V was trimmed by 0 bases and J by 3 bases, leaving 11 bases between them. On this clone itself: No antigen is known for it.

The protocol was immunoSEQ multiplex PCR, while the TCRdb copy is restricted to in-frame clones and leaves out a portion. This table holds 300,000 to 350,000 clones, approximately 80% found once. The receptor was derived from a human donor with chronic lymphocytic leukemia. The V gene is TRBV30, the J gene TRBJ1-1; D possibly corresponds to TRBD1 (6 bases). The starting material was PBMCs, obtained before ibrutinib treatment. This chain's CDR3 is CAWSVPGDYTEAFF. In DNA form, the CDR3 reads TGTGCCTGGAGTGTACCAGGGGATTACACTGAAGCTTTCTTT.